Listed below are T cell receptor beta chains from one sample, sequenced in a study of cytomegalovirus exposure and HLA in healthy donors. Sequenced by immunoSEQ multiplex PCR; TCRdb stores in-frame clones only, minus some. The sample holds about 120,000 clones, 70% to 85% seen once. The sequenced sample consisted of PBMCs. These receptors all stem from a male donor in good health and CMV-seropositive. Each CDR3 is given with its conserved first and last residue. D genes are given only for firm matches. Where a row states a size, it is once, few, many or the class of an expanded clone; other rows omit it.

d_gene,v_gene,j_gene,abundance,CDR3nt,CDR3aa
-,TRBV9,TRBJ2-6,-,TGTGCCAGCAGCGTAGCGATACTTACAAGGGACTCTGGGGCCAACGGCCTGACTTTC,CASSVAILTRDSGANGLTF
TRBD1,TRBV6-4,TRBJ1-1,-,TGTGCCAGCAGTATGACAGGGGGCAACACTGAAGCTTTCTTT,CASSMTGGNTEAFF
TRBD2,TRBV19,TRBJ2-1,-,TGTGCCAGTAATATCAGGCGGGAGGGCCAGGATGAGCAGTTCTTC,CASNIRREGQDEQFF
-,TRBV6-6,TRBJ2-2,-,TGTGCCAGCAGCCGACAGTACACCGGGGAGCTGTTTTTT,CASSRQYTGELFF
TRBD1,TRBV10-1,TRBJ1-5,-,TGCGCCAGCAGTACCCCGGGACAGGGGGCCGGTCAGCCCCAGCATTTT,CASSTPGQGAGQPQHF
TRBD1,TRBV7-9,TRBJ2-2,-,TGTGCCAGCAGCTTAGTTGACAGGGTCGAGCTGTTTTTT,CASSLVDRVELFF
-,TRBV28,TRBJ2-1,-,TGTGCCAGCAGCCTCCCCCAGGCGCTCTACAATGAGCAGTTCTTC,CASSLPQALYNEQFF
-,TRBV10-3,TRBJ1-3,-,TGTGCCATCAGTGAGTCGGGGGGAGGAAACACCATATATTTT,CAISESGGGNTIYF
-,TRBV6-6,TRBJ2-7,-,TGTGCCAGCAGTTACTCCAGGGTGGGAGGCGAGCAGTACTTC,CASSYSRVGGEQYF
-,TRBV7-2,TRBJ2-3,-,TGTGCCAGCAGCTTAAGCGGGCGGGCAGATACGCAGTATTTT,CASSLSGRADTQYF
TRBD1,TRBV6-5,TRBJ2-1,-,TGTGCCAGCAGTTTAGACAGGGTTCTCAATGAGCAGTTCTTC,CASSLDRVLNEQFF
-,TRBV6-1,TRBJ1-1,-,TGTGCCAGCAGTGAAGTAGCTGAAGCTTTCTTT,CASSEVAEAFF
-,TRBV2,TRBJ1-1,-,TGTGCCAGCAGCGGACAGCTCACTGAAGCTTTCTTT,CASSGQLTEAFF
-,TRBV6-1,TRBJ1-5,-,TGTGCCAGCAGGGCTAGCAATCAGCCCCAGCATTTT,CASRASNQPQHF
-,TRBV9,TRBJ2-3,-,TGTGCCAGCAGCGTAGGGGCGCGAGGCACAGATACGCAGTATTTT,CASSVGARGTDTQYF
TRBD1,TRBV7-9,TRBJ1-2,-,TGTGCCCTTAACCGGGACAGGGTATATGGCTACACCTTC,CALNRDRVYGYTF
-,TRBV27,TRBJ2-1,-,TGTGCCAGCAGTCCATTAGAATTGTCCTACAATGAGCAGTTCTTC,CASSPLELSYNEQFF
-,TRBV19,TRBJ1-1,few,TGTGCCAGTCTTCAGGGCACTGAAGCTTTCTTT,CASLQGTEAFF
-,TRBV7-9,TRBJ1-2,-,TGTGCCAGCAGCTCAGGGGTCGGACATGGCTACACCTTC,CASSSGVGHGYTF
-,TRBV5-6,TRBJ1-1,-,TGTGCCAGCAGCTTGTTTTCGGCTGAAGCTTTCTTT,CASSLFSAEAFF
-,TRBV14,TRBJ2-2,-,TGTGCCAGCAGCGTACTAGGGAAAACCGATCTCGGGGAGCTGTTTTTT,CASSVLGKTDLGELFF
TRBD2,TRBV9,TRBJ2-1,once,TGTGCCAGCACCGCGACTAGCGGGAGCGATGAGCAGTTCTTC,CASTATSGSDEQFF
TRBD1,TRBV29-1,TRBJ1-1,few,TGCAGCGTTCATACAGGGGTGAACACTGAAGCTTTCTTT,CSVHTGVNTEAFF
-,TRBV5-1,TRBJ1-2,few,TGCGCCAGCAGCTTGGTAGGACAGACAAGCTACACCTTC,CASSLVGQTSYTF
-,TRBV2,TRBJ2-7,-,TGTGCCAGCAGTGCGCTTCTCGTCGAGGAGGTGGAGCAGTACTTC,CASSALLVEEVEQYF
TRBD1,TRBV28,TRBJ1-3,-,TGTGCCAGCAGTTTATTCTCGGACAGGGGTGGAAACACCATATATTTT,CASSLFSDRGGNTIYF
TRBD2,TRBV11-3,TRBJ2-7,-,TGTGCCAGCAGCTTAGCGGGCGGGAGCTCCAGCGAGCAGTACTTC,CASSLAGGSSSEQYF
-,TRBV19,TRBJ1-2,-,TGTGCCAGTAGTATGCGGGGTGATGGCTACACCTTC,CASSMRGDGYTF
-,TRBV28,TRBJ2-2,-,TGTGCCAGCAGACGGGGGGCGACCGGGGAGCTGTTTTTT,CASRRGATGELFF
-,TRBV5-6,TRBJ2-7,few,TGTGCCAGCAGGGCAGGGAATATCTACGAGCAGTACTTC,CASRAGNIYEQYF
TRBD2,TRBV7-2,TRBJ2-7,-,TGTGCCAGCAGCTTAACGACGGGGGGGACCTACGAGCAGTACTTC,CASSLTTGGTYEQYF
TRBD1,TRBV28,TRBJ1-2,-,TGTGCCAGCCGGGACAGAGCTAACTATGGCTACACCTTC,CASRDRANYGYTF
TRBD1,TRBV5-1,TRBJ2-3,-,TGCGCCAGCAGCTCCCATCCCGGGCAGGGGGCCACAGATACGCAGTATTTT,CASSSHPGQGATDTQYF
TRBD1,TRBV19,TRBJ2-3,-,TGTGCCAGTAGTGCCTGGGGACAGGGCCCCACAGATACGCAGTATTTT,CASSAWGQGPTDTQYF
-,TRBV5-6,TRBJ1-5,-,TGTGCCAGCAGCTCCCAGGACAGAGATCAGCCCCAGCATTTT,CASSSQDRDQPQHF
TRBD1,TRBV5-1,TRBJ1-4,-,TGCGCCAGCCGGACAGGGTCTGGGGTGGGTGAAAAACTGTTTTTT,CASRTGSGVGEKLFF
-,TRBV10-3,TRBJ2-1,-,TGTGCCATCAGTGAGTCTTCCTGGGCGCAGTTCTTC,CAISESSWAQFF
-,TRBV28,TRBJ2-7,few,TGTGCCAGCAGTTTATATTACTACGAGCAGTACTTC,CASSLYYYEQYF
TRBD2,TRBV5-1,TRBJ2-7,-,TGCGCCAGCAGCTTGGCCGGGGGGGGGAGCTCCTACGAGCAGTACTTC,CASSLAGGGSSYEQYF
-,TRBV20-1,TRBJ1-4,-,TGCAGTGCGAGTAACGGTGAAAAACTGTTTTTT,CSASNGEKLFF
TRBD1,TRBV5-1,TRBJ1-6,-,TGCGCCAGCAGCCAATCAAATCCAGGGACAGCACAACATTCACCCCTCCACTTT,CASSQSNPGTAQHSPLHF
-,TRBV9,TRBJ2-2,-,TGTGCCAGCAGCGTAGTTGGCGGGGCGAACACCGGGGAGCTGTTTTTT,CASSVVGGANTGELFF
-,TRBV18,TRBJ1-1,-,TGTGCCAGCTCACGAGAACAGAATATCGGAACTGAAGCTTTCTTT,CASSREQNIGTEAFF
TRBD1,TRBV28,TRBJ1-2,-,TGTGCCAGCAGTTTCCCAGGGGGATATGGCTACACCTTC,CASSFPGGYGYTF
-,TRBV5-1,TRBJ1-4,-,TGCGCCAGCAGGATACAGGCTATTTCTAATGAAAAACTGTTTTTT,CASRIQAISNEKLFF
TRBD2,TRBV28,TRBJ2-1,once,TGTGCCACCGATAGCGGGGACAATACCTACAATGAGCAGTTCTTC,CATDSGDNTYNEQFF
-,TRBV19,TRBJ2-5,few,TGTGCCAGTAGTATATCGCAGGGTGGGGAGACCCAGTACTTC,CASSISQGGETQYF
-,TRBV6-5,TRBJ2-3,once,TGTGCCAGCAGTTACCAGATGGCAGATACGCAGTATTTT,CASSYQMADTQYF
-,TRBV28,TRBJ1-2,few,TGTGCCAGCAGTCCCACAGGGAGGGCTGTCTATGGCTACACCTTC,CASSPTGRAVYGYTF
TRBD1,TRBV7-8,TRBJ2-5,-,TGTGCCAGCAGCTTCGGGACAGGGAGATCCCAAGAGACCCAGTACTTC,CASSFGTGRSQETQYF
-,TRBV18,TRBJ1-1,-,TGTGCCAGCTCAAGTCTCGGGGGAACCGACACTGAAGCTTTCTTT,CASSSLGGTDTEAFF
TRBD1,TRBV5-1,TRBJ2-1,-,TGCGCCAGCAGCGGACAGGGGGCGTTTGAGCAGTTCTTC,CASSGQGAFEQFF
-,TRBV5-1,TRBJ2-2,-,TGCGCCAGCAGCTTGGGCGGAATCACCGGGGAGCTGTTTTTT,CASSLGGITGELFF